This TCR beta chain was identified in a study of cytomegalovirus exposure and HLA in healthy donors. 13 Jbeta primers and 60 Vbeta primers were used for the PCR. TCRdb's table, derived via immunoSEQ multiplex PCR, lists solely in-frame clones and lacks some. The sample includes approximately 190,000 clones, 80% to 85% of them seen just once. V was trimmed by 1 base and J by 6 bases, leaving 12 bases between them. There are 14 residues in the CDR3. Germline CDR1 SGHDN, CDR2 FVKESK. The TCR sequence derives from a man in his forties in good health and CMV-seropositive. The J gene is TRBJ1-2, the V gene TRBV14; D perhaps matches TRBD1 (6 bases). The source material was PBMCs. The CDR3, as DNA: TGTGCCAGCAGCCAAGTCAACAGGGAGAATGGCTACACCTTC. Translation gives CASSQVNRENGYTF.